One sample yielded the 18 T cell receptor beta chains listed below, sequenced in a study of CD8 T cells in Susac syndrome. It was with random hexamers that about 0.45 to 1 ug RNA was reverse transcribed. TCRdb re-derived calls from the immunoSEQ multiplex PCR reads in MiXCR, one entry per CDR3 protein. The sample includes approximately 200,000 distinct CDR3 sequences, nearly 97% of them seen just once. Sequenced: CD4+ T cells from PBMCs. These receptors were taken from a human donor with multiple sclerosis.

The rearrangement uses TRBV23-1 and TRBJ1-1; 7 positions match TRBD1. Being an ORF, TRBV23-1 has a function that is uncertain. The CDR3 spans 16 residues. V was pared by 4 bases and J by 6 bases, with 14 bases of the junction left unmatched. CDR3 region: CASSRSTHRGNPEAFF. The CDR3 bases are TGCGCCAGCAGTCGGTCAACCCACAGGGGAAACCCTGAAGCTTTCTTT.

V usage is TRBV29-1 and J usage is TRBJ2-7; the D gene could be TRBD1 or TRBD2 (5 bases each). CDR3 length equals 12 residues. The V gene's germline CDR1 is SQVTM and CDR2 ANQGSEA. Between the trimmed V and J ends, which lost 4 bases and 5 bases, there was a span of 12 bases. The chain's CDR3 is CSVGQGVNEQYF. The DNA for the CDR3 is TGCAGCGTTGGCCAGGGAGTTAACGAGCAGTACTTC.

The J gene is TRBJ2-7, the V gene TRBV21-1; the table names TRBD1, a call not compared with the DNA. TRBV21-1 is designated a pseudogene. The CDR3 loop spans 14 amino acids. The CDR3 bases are TGTGCCAGCAGTGATCCGGGACAGGGCTACGAGCAGTACTTC. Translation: CASSDPGQGYEQYF.

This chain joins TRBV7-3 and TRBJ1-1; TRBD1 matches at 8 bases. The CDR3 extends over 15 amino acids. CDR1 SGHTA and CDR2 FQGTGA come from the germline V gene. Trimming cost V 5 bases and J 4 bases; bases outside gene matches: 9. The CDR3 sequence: CASSGQGLFRTEAFF. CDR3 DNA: TGTGCCAGCAGCGGACAGGGCCTATTCCGCACTGAAGCTTTCTTT.

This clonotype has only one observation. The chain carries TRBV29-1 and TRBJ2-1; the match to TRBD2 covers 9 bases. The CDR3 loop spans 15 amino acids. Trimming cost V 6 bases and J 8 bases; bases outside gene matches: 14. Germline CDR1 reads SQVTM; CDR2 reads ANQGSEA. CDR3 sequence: CSVHTGGGAGHEQFF. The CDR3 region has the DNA TGCAGCGTACACACAGGCGGGGGGGCCGGGCATGAGCAGTTCTTC.

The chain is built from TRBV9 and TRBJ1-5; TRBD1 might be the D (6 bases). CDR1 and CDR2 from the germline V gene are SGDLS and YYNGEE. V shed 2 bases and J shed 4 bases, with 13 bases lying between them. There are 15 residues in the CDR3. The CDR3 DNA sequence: TGTGCCAGCAGCGTGGAGGGAGGACAGAATCAGCCCCAGCATTTT. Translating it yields CASSVEGGQNQPQHF.

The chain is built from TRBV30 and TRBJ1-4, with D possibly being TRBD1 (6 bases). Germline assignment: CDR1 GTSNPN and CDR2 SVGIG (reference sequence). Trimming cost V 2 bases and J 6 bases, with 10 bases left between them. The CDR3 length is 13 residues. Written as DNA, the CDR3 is TGTGCCTGGAGTTTCAGGGGTGATGAAAAACTGTTTTTT. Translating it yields CAWSFRGDEKLFF.

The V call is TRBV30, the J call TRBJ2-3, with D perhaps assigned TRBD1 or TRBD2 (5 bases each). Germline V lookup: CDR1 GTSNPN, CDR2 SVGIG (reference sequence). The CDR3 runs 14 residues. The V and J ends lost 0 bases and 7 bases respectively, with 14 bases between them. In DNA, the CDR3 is TGTGCCTGGAGTGTAGGGACCGATCACAATACGCAGTATTTT. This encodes CAWSVGTDHNTQYF.

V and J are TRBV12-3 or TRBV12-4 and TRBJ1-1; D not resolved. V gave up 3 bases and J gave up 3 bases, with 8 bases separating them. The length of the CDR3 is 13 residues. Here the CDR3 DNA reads TGTGCCAGCAGTTTGTATAGGGACACTGAAGCTTTCTTT. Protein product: CASSLYRDTEAFF.

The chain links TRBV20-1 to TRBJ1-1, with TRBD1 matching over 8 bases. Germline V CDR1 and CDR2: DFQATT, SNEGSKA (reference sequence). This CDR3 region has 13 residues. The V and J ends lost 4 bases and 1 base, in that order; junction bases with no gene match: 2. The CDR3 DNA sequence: TGCAGTGCTACCGGGACAGGGAACACTGAAGCTTTCTTT. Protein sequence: CSATGTGNTEAFF.

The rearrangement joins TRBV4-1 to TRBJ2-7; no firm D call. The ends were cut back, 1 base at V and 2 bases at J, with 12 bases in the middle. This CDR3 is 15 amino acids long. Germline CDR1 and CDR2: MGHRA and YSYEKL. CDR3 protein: CASSQVRAETYEQYF. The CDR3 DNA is TGCGCCAGCAGCCAAGTAAGGGCTGAAACCTACGAGCAGTACTTC.

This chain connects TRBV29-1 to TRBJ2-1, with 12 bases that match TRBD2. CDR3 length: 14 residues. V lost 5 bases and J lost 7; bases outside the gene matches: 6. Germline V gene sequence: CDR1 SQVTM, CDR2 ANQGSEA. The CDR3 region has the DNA TGCAGCGTTTCTACTAGCGGGGGGCCGAATGAGCAGTTCTTC. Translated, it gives CSVSTSGGPNEQFF.

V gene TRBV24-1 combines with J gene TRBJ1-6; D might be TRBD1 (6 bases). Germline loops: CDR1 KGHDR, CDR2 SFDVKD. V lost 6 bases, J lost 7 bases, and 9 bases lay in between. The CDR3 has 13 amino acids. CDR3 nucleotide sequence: TGTGCCACCAGTACAGGGCCAAATTCACCCCTCCACTTT. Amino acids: CATSTGPNSPLHF.

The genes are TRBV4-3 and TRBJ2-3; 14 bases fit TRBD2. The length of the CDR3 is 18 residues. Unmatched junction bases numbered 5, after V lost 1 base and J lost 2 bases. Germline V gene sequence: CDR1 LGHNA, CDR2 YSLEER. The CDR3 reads CASSQGGLAGGYTDTQYF. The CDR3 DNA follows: TGCGCCAGCAGCCAAGGTGGACTAGCGGGGGGTTACACAGATACGCAGTATTTT.

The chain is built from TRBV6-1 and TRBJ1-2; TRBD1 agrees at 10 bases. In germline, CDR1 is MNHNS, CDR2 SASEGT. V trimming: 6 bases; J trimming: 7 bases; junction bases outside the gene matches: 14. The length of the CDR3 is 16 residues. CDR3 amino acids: CASREDAGQGYGGYTF. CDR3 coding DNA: TGTGCCAGCAGAGAGGATGCGGGACAGGGGTATGGTGGCTACACCTTC.

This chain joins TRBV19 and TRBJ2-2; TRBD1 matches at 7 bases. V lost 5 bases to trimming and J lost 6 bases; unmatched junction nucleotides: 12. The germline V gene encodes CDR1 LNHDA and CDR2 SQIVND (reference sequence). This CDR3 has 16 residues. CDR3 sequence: CASSFQPGQKSGELFF. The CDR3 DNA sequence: TGTGCCAGTAGTTTTCAGCCGGGACAGAAGTCCGGGGAGCTGTTTTTT.

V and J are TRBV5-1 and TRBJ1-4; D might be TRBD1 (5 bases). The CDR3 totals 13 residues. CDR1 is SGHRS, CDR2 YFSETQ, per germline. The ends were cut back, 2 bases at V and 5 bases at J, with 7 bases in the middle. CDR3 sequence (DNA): TGCGCCAGCAGCTTAGGGGCCAATGAAAAACTGTTTTTT. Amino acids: CASSLGANEKLFF.

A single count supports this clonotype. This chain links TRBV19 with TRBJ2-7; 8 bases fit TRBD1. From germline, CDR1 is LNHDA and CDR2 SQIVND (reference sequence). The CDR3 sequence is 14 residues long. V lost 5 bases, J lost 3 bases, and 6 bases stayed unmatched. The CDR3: CASSVLTGGYEQYF. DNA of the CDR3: TGTGCCAGTAGTGTACTTACAGGGGGCTACGAGCAGTACTTC.